These 26 T cell receptor beta chains came from one sample sequenced in a study of shared clonotypes between healthy human individuals. Only in-frame clones appear in the TCRdb table, and some are missing; sequencing was by immunoSEQ multiplex PCR. The sample comprises 700,000 or so clones, less than 80% of which are singletons, and about 1.7% rests with the top ten. Sequencing was carried out using memory CD4+ T cells sorted from blood. Sample subset: CD45RA-negative fraction. The receptors shown here come from a woman aged 25 to 39 in good health.

This sequence joins TRBV19 and TRBJ2-1, with D possibly TRBD2 on 6 matching bases. The CDR3 covers 15 residues. Germline V gene data show CDR1 as LNHDA and CDR2 as SQIVND (reference sequence). The V gene lost 9 bases and the J gene lost 7 bases, with 22 bases spanning the gap. CDR3 residues: CASNLGVGRLNEQFF. The CDR3 region has the DNA TGTGCCAGCAACCTGGGTGTAGGGAGGCTAAATGAGCAGTTCTTC.

The V and J genes are TRBV4-1 and TRBJ2-2; a weak D match, TRBD2 (6 bases). The germline V and J ends were trimmed by 0 bases and 2 bases, with 16 bases remaining between them. The CDR3 runs 18 residues. Germline CDR1 reads MGHRA; CDR2 reads YSYEKL. CDR3 residues: CASSQDTSLALNTGELFF. CDR3 coding DNA: TGCGCCAGCAGCCAAGATACTAGTCTAGCGTTAAACACCGGGGAGCTGTTTTTT.

The V call is TRBV19, the J call TRBJ1-5, with 8 nucleotides matching TRBD1. From germline, CDR1 is LNHDA and CDR2 SQIVND (reference sequence). The CDR3 has 18 amino acids. J lost 0 bases, V lost 0 bases, and 7 bases had no gene match. The CDR3 DNA sequence: TGTGCCAGTAGTATAGACAGGGGGCCTTATTATAGCAATCAGCCCCAGCATTTT. Protein: CASSIDRGPYYSNQPQHF.

This sequence joins TRBV5-1 and TRBJ2-2, with no clear D. The CDR3 totals 15 residues. V lost 2 bases to trimming and J lost 1 base, with 9 bases between them. The germline CDR1 and CDR2 sequences are SGHRS and YFSETQ. Here the CDR3 DNA reads TGCGCCAGCAGCTTAACTGGGATGAACACCGGGGAGCTGTTTTTT. It codes for CASSLTGMNTGELFF.

The chain combines TRBV18 with TRBJ2-1, with D perhaps matching TRBD2 (6 bases). Between the trimmed V and J ends, which lost 9 bases and 7 bases, there was a span of 22 bases. This CDR3 has 15 amino acids. Germline CDR1 is KGHSH and CDR2 is LQKENI. CDR3 nucleotides: TGTGCCAGTACACCCATCGCGGGATCTAATAATGAGCAGTTCTTC. Encoded protein: CASTPIAGSNNEQFF.

This chain joins TRBV5-6 and TRBJ2-7; 10 nucleotides agree with TRBD1. J lost 4 bases, V lost 6 bases, and 7 bases had no gene match. The CDR3 contains 14 residues. Per the germline V gene, CDR1 is SGHDT and CDR2 is YYEEEE. CDR3 loop: CASNRQGAWYEQYF. DNA of the CDR3: TGTGCCAGCAACCGACAGGGGGCATGGTACGAGCAGTACTTC.

This clone showed up just once. This sample also contains other DNA sequences that code for the same CDR3. V is TRBV6-5 and J is TRBJ2-7; D remains unclear. The CDR3 contains 13 residues. Germline values: CDR1 MNHEY, CDR2 SVGAGI. Trimming pared 6 bases from V and 0 bases from J, leaving 9 bases between. The DNA of the CDR3 is TGTGCCAGCAGCCGAACTGGCTCCTACGAGCAGTACTTC. Its protein is CASSRTGSYEQYF.

The chain carries TRBV19 and TRBJ2-6; D uncertain. Trimming took 6 bases from V and 0 from J, leaving 9 bases between them. Per the germline V gene, CDR1 is LNHDA and CDR2 is SQIVND (reference sequence). This CDR3 is 15 amino acids long. The DNA for the CDR3 is TGTGCCAGTAGGGGATCAGTCTCTGGGGCCAACGTCCTGACTTTC. Protein sequence: CASRGSVSGANVLTF.

This chain links TRBV6-5 with TRBJ2-3, with 12 bases lining up with TRBD1. Trimming at V came to 6 bases and at J to 2 bases, leaving 3 bases not matched to a gene. CDR1 MNHEY and CDR2 SVGAGI come from the germline V gene. The CDR3 is 15 residues long. The CDR3 DNA follows: TGTGCCAGCAGGGGACAGGGGGCCAACACAGATACGCAGTATTTT. It is translated as CASRGQGANTDTQYF.

This chain uses TRBV4-1 with TRBJ1-1, with TRBD1 matching 8 bases. Germline CDR1 and CDR2: MGHRA and YSYEKL. The CDR3 is 14 residues long. Trimming at V came to 5 bases and at J to 7 bases, leaving 9 bases not matched to a gene. The CDR3 spells CASSESRGQGEAFF. CDR3 sequence (DNA): TGCGCCAGCAGCGAAAGCAGGGGGCAGGGTGAAGCTTTCTTT.

The rearrangement links TRBV7-8 to TRBJ2-2; TRBD2 matches 12 bases. Unmatched junction bases numbered 7, after V lost 5 bases and J lost 6 bases. The CDR3 covers 16 residues. Germline-derived CDR1 and CDR2 are SGHVS and FQNEAQ. The CDR3 spells CASSRRLAGDPGELFF. CDR3 DNA: TGTGCCAGCAGCCGACGACTAGCGGGAGATCCCGGGGAGCTGTTTTTT. Full variable domain (outside the CDR3, taken from reference TRBV7-8 and TRBJ2-2): GAGVSQSPRYKVAKRGQDVALRCDPISGHVSLFWYQQALGQGPEFLTYFQNEAQLDKSGLPSDRFFAERPEGSVSTLKIQRTQQEDSAVYLCASSRRLAGDPGELFFGEGSRLTVL.

This clone has a single count. CDR3 coding DNA: TGTGCCAGCACCTCGAACCGCTACGAGCAGTACTTC. It is translated as CASTSNRYEQYF. This sequence joins TRBV28 and TRBJ2-7; D not certain. The CDR3 covers 12 residues. CDR1 and CDR2 (germline): MDHEN, SYDVKM. Between the trimmed V and J ends, which lost 7 bases and 3 bases, there was a span of 10 bases.

This clone appeared many times. The CDR3 here is CASSRALTENEKLFF. The CDR3 nucleotides read TGTGCCAGCTCAAGGGCGCTCACGGAGAATGAAAAACTGTTTTTT. The rearrangement uses TRBV18 and TRBJ1-4; D is unresolved. V lost 5 bases and J lost 5, with 15 bases in between. Germline V CDR1 and CDR2: KGHSH, LQKENI. This CDR3 spans 15 amino acids. The entire variable domain, with the rest obtained from reference TRBV18 and TRBJ1-4, is as follows: NAGVMQNPRHLVRRRGQEARLRCSPMKGHSHVYWYRQLPEEGLKFMVYLQKENIIDESGMPKERFSAEFPKEGPSILRIQQVVRGDSAAYFCASSRALTENEKLFFGSGTQLSVL.

V usage is TRBV10-3 and J usage is TRBJ2-7; 11 positions match TRBD1. The V gene end was trimmed by 2 bases and the J gene end by 3 bases; junction bases not matched to a gene: 6. There are 16 residues in the CDR3. Per germline, CDR1 ENHRY and CDR2 SYGVKD. CDR3 protein: CAISEPGTGGSYEQYF. The CDR3 bases are TGTGCCATCAGTGAGCCCGGGACAGGGGGAAGCTACGAGCAGTACTTC.

The sample holds a few counts of this clone. The CDR3 here is CASSFRYLHNEQFF. The CDR3 nucleotides read TGTGCCAGCAGCTTCCGCTATCTCCACAATGAGCAGTTCTTC. The J gene is TRBJ2-1, the V gene TRBV7-2; D is unclear. V lost 3 bases, J lost 5 bases, and 11 bases lay in between. Per germline, CDR1 SGHTA and CDR2 FQGNSA. There are 14 residues in the CDR3.

The chain recombines TRBV28 with TRBJ1-5, with D maybe TRBD1 (5 bases). The V gene's germline CDR1 is MDHEN and CDR2 SYDVKM. There are 14 residues in the CDR3. V was cut by 6 bases and J by 2 bases, with 11 bases left in between. The CDR3 DNA follows: TGTGCCAGCAGGGGGGTCCGGGGCAATCAGCCCCAGCATTTT. Translated, it gives CASRGVRGNQPQHF.

This clone showed up many times. This chain uses TRBV2 with TRBJ2-7; D remains unclear. The germline CDR1 and CDR2 sequences are SNHLY and FYNNEI. The length of the CDR3 is 13 residues. V was shortened by 3 bases and J by 5 bases, with 11 bases between the two germline ends. The CDR3 bases are TGTGCCAGCAGTGATCTTCGGGTCCACGAGCAGTACTTC. Amino acid sequence: CASSDLRVHEQYF.

The V gene is TRBV7-3, the J gene TRBJ1-1; D ambiguous. The CDR3 covers 13 residues. V was clipped by 4 bases and J by 0 bases, with 6 bases between them. Germline CDR1 is SGHTA and CDR2 is FQGTGA. The CDR3 protein is CASSSTLNTEAFF. In nucleotides, the CDR3 is TGTGCCAGCAGCTCCACCCTGAACACTGAAGCTTTCTTT. Looking up the rest from reference TRBV7-3 and TRBJ1-1 gives the full variable domain: GAGVSQTPSNKVTEKGKYVELRCDPISGHTALYWYRQSLGQGPEFLIYFQGTGAADDSGLPNDRFFAVRPEGSVSTLKIQRTERGDSAVYLCASSSTLNTEAFFGQGTRLTVV.

This clone has just one count. Additional DNA sequences in this sample encode the identical CDR3. The chain combines TRBV28 with TRBJ1-2; possibly TRBD1 for D (5 bases). Germline V gene sequence: CDR1 MDHEN, CDR2 SYDVKM. V dropped 2 bases and J dropped 5 bases, with 9 bases sitting between them. The CDR3 runs 13 residues. The chain's CDR3 is CASSLSGAYGYTF. The CDR3 nucleotides read TGTGCCAGCAGTTTAAGTGGGGCGTATGGCTACACCTTC.

This sequence joins TRBV6-1 and TRBJ2-2; D remains ambiguous. The CDR3 has 11 amino acids. The germline V and J ends were trimmed by 10 bases and 9 bases, with 12 bases remaining between them. Germline V gene sequence: CDR1 MNHNS, CDR2 SASEGT. CDR3 region: CATWTYWELFF. The CDR3 DNA follows: TGTGCCACCTGGACGTATTGGGAGCTGTTTTTT.

The chain carries TRBV9 and TRBJ1-4; 7 bases are a match to TRBD1. The CDR3 extends over 15 amino acids. Losses at the gene ends were 0 bases for V and 4 bases for J; bases not matched to a gene: 3. Germline V gene data show CDR1 as SGDLS and CDR2 as YYNGEE. CDR3 DNA sequence: TGTGCCAGCAGCGTAGGAGACAGGGATAATGAAAAACTGTTTTTT. Encoded protein: CASSVGDRDNEKLFF.

CDR3 sequence reads: CASSTGQGLGTQYF. The CDR3 coding sequence is TGTGCCAGCAGTACTGGACAGGGGCTAGGGACCCAGTACTTC. The chain carries TRBV28 and TRBJ2-5, with 9 positions matching TRBD1. V gave up 5 bases and J gave up 7 bases; unmatched junction bases: 8. The germline V gene encodes CDR1 MDHEN and CDR2 SYDVKM. The CDR3 runs to 14 residues.

The chain combines TRBV19 with TRBJ2-1; tentatively, D is TRBD1 (8 bases). The CDR3 sequence is 19 residues long. V was shortened by 3 bases and J by 6 bases, with 27 bases between the two germline ends. The V gene's germline CDR1 is LNHDA and CDR2 SQIVND (reference sequence). CDR3 protein: CASSMVAGGPAGIGNEQFF. CDR3 sequence (DNA): TGTGCCAGTAGTATGGTGGCAGGGGGCCCAGCGGGAATCGGCAATGAGCAGTTCTTC.

This chain joins TRBV6-1 and TRBJ2-5; the D gene is possibly TRBD2 (5 bases). CDR3 length: 16 amino acids. Trimming pared 4 bases from V and 2 bases from J, leaving 17 bases between. In germline, CDR1 is MNHNS, CDR2 SASEGT. CDR3 amino acids: CASSARNDYSQETQYF. Here the CDR3 DNA reads TGTGCCAGCAGTGCCCGTAACGACTACTCGCAAGAGACCCAGTACTTC.

DNA for the CDR3: TGTGCCTGGGAAAACCCAACTGGGGGCCGGGAGAATCAGCCCCAGCATTTT. Its protein is CAWENPTGGRENQPQHF. This chain joins TRBV30 and TRBJ1-5; tentative D call: TRBD1 (6 bases). Per the germline V gene, CDR1 is GTSNPN and CDR2 is SVGIG (reference sequence). The V end lost 5 bases, the J end lost 4 bases, and 24 bases lay between the germline ends. This CDR3 region has 17 residues.

The chain carries TRBV7-9 and TRBJ1-4; no clear D. Trimming stripped 2 bases from V and 2 bases from J, with 9 bases between. The CDR3 covers 15 residues. Germline V CDR1 and CDR2: SEHNR, FQNEAQ (reference sequence). This CDR3 is CASSLFGSTNEKLFF. CDR3 DNA: TGTGCCAGCAGCTTATTTGGCAGTACTAATGAAAAACTGTTTTTT.